This passage covers 9 T cell receptor beta chains from one sample sequenced in a study of brain T cells in children with intractable seizures. Data came from immunoSEQ multiplex PCR; TCRdb stores just in-frame clones and leaves some out. The sample shows about 340,000 clones, more than 85% of them seen only once. Time point denoted: blood from clinic visit 5 months post-surgery; TSC patient then seizure free. The specimen was peripheral blood, collected about 5 months after surgery. Receptor source: a boy younger than two with tuberous sclerosis and intractable seizures.

The J gene is TRBJ1-3, the V gene TRBV27; D ambiguous. CDR1 and CDR2 (germline): MNHEY, SMNVEV (reference sequence). This CDR3 comprises 14 residues. V lost 5 bases and J 0 bases, leaving 8 bases between the germline ends. Here the CDR3 DNA reads TGTGCCAGCAGTGCGGACTACTCTGGAAACACCATATATTTT. Translated: CASSADYSGNTIYF.

The chain employs TRBV19 and TRBJ1-5; D is possibly TRBD1 (5 bases). Deletions cut 3 bases from V and 6 bases from J, with 9 bases between. CDR1 is LNHDA, CDR2 SQIVND, per germline (reference sequence). The CDR3 spans 13 residues. CDR3 loop: CASSIKRGQPQHF. DNA of the CDR3: TGTGCCAGTAGTATTAAAAGGGGTCAGCCCCAGCATTTT.

The chain carries TRBV4-1 and TRBJ1-5; D uncertain. CDR1 MGHRA and CDR2 YSYEKL come from the germline V gene. The V and J ends lost 1 base and 6 bases respectively, with 10 bases between them. CDR3 size: 14 residues. The CDR3 here is CASSQVIKGQPQHF. DNA of the CDR3: TGCGCCAGCAGCCAAGTAATTAAGGGTCAGCCCCAGCATTTT.

V is TRBV19 and J is TRBJ1-6; perhaps TRBD1 as D (5 bases). The CDR3 sequence is 15 residues long. CDR1 and CDR2 (germline): LNHDA, SQIVND (reference sequence). Trimming stripped 1 base from V and 7 bases from J, with 11 bases between. Written as DNA, the CDR3 is TGTGCCAGTAGTATAGGAACAGGAACCAATTCACCCCTCCACTTT. The encoded protein is CASSIGTGTNSPLHF.

The chain carries TRBV27 and TRBJ1-6; D is possibly TRBD1 (6 bases). CDR1 MNHEY and CDR2 SMNVEV come from the germline V gene (reference sequence). V was trimmed by 4 bases and J by 10 bases, leaving 14 bases between them. This CDR3 region has 14 residues. The CDR3 DNA reads TGTGCCAGCAGTTCGACAGGTGTTTGGTCACCCCTCCACTTT. Protein product: CASSSTGVWSPLHF.

This clone came up a few times. DNA of the CDR3: TGTGCCAGCAGCTTGGATCCCGGGGGGCTTTACGAGCAGTACTTC. It specifies CASSLDPGGLYEQYF. This rearrangement joins TRBV5-4 to TRBJ2-7; D may be TRBD2 (7 bases). The CDR3 is 15 amino acids. Germline V gene data show CDR1 as SGHNT and CDR2 as YYREEE (reference sequence). V shed 0 bases and J shed 4 bases, with 14 bases lying between them.

The chain combines TRBV5-5 with TRBJ1-4; D not resolved. The CDR3 is made up of 15 amino acids. The germline V and J ends were trimmed by 4 bases and 4 bases, with 14 bases remaining between them. CDR1 is SGHKS and CDR2 is YYEKEE in the germline V gene (reference sequence). The CDR3 reads CASSQKVANNEKLFF. CDR3 coding DNA: TGTGCCAGCAGCCAGAAGGTCGCCAATAATGAAAAACTGTTTTTT.

This rearrangement joins TRBV7-9 to TRBJ1-3, with a possible D match to TRBD1 (5 bases). This CDR3 comprises 16 residues. Germline values: CDR1 SEHNR, CDR2 FQNEAQ (reference sequence). Trimming cost V 1 base and J 2 bases, with 12 bases left between them. CDR3 sequence reads: CASSLVSGRAGNTIYF. The CDR3 DNA is TGTGCCAGCAGCTTAGTTTCGGGGCGGGCTGGAAACACCATATATTTT.

The chain couples TRBV5-1 to TRBJ2-2; TRBD1 matches 7 bases. The CDR3 runs 14 residues. CDR1 and CDR2 from the germline V gene are SGHRS and YFSETQ. Trimming removed 1 base from V and 3 bases from J; junction bases left unmatched: 0. The CDR3 reads CASSLTGDTGELFF. The CDR3, as DNA: TGCGCCAGCAGCTTGACAGGGGACACCGGGGAGCTGTTTTTT.